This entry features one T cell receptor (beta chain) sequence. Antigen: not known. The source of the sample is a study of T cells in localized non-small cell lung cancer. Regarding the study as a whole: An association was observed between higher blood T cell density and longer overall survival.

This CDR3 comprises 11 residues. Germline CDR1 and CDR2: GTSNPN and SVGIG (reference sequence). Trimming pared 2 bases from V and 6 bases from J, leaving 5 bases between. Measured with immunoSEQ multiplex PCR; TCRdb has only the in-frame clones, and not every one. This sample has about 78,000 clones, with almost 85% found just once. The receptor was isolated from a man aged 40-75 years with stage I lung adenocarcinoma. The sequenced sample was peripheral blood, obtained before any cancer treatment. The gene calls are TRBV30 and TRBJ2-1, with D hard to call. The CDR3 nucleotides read TGTGCCTGGAGTAGGGCCAATGAGCAGTTCTTC. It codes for CAWSRANEQFF.